The 27 T cell receptor beta chains below were found in one sample sequenced in a study of shared clonotypes between healthy human individuals. Assay used: immunoSEQ multiplex PCR; TCRdb lists only in-frame clones, some missing. The sample records some 490,000 clones, 81% being singletons. The sequenced sample consisted of PBMCs. Receptor source: a woman between 35 and 50 years old in good health. Some clones in this sample may be carry-over from other donors' samples.

The sample holds one count of this clone. This likely came from a read error, as a far larger clone is one base away. This specimen includes other DNA sequences encoding the same CDR3. The CDR3 sequence is CASSIPGQGCPVNEKLFF. Written as DNA, the CDR3 is TGTGCCAGCAGCATCCCGGGACAGGGTTGCCCCGTTAATGAAAAACTGTTTTTC. The chain uses TRBV7-9 and TRBJ1-4, with 9 bases lining up with TRBD1. The CDR3 is 18 residues long. The germline V gene encodes CDR1 SEHNR and CDR2 FQNEAQ (reference sequence).

The chain employs TRBV5-1 and TRBJ2-1; a weak D match, TRBD1 (5 bases). CDR3 length equals 14 residues. V lost 6 bases and J 4 bases, leaving 14 bases between the germline ends. Looked up from germline, CDR1 is SGHRS and CDR2 is YFSETQ. CDR3 sequence reads: CASNRQYGYNEQFF. As DNA, the CDR3 is TGCGCCAGCAACAGACAGTACGGATACAATGAGCAGTTCTTC.

The rearrangement links TRBV29-1 to TRBJ2-3; 8 nucleotides match TRBD2. CDR1 and CDR2 (germline): SQVTM, ANQGSEA. The CDR3 is 14 residues long. V trimming: 6 bases; J trimming: 4 bases; junction bases outside the gene matches: 9. The CDR3 DNA reads TGCAGCGTGGGGAGTAGCGGGACGTCAGATACGCAGTATTTT. Protein sequence: CSVGSSGTSDTQYF.

This chain connects TRBV18 to TRBJ2-1; 8 nucleotides agree with TRBD1. V lost 4 bases, J lost 8 bases, and 4 bases stayed unmatched. This CDR3 comprises 13 residues. The germline V gene has CDR1 KGHSH and CDR2 LQKENI. The CDR3 nucleotides are TGTGCCAGCTCACTGACAGGGGTGGATGAGCAGTTCTTC. Protein: CASSLTGVDEQFF.

As concerns this clone: The likely explanation is a read error, given a far larger clone one base away. The chain uses TRBV10-3 and TRBJ1-1; D gene uncertain. The CDR3 consists of 13 residues. Germline assignment: CDR1 ENHRY and CDR2 SYGVKD. The CDR3 reads CATSEYRNTEAFF. The CDR3 nucleotides read TGTGCCACCAGTGAATATAGGAACACTGAAGCTTTCTTT.

The rearrangement links TRBV5-1 to TRBJ2-1, with TRBD1 matching over 12 bases. V trimming: 4 bases; J trimming: 8 bases; junction bases outside the gene matches: 7. Germline-derived CDR1 and CDR2 are SGHRS and YFSETQ. This CDR3 region has 15 residues. This CDR3 is CASSPGTGGSYEQFF. The CDR3 DNA sequence: TGCGCCAGCAGCCCTGGGACAGGGGGCTCATATGAGCAGTTCTTC.

There are a few counts of this clone. With only one base between it and a far larger clone, this is likely a read error. The gene calls are TRBV7-2 and TRBJ2-2; D gene ambiguous. Germline V lookup: CDR1 SGHTA, CDR2 FQGNSA. V was trimmed by 4 bases and J by 6 bases, leaving 9 bases between them. This CDR3 is built from 13 residues. CDR3 in DNA: TGTACCAGCAGCTCTTATTCCGCCGGGGAGCTGTTTTTT. This sequence encodes CTSSSYSAGELFF.

The J gene is TRBJ2-2, the V gene TRBV4-1; no clear D. The germline V gene has CDR1 MGHRA and CDR2 YSYEKL. The CDR3 extends over 14 amino acids. V shed 2 bases and J shed 9 bases, with 13 bases lying between them. CDR3 amino acids: CASSQRPTPRELFF. The CDR3 bases are TGCGCCAGCAGCCAAAGGCCTACCCCCCGGGAGCTGTTTTTT.

This clone was counted a single time. The chain is built from TRBV6-5 and TRBJ1-3; D gene unclear. This CDR3 contains 15 residues. Germline V gene lookup returns CDR1 MNHEY and CDR2 SVGAGI. The ends were cut back, 7 bases at V and 5 bases at J, with 18 bases in the middle. The CDR3 loop is CASIQSRTSRNTIYF. CDR3 nucleotide sequence: TGTGCCAGCATCCAGTCGAGGACGTCAAGAAACACCATATATTTT.

This chain links TRBV6-1 with TRBJ2-3; tentative D call: TRBD2 (5 bases). CDR1 is MNHNS and CDR2 is SASEGT in the germline V gene. This CDR3 region has 12 residues. V lost 7 bases to trimming and J lost 8 bases, with 13 bases between them. The CDR3 spells CASTERFSTQYF. The CDR3 coding sequence is TGTGCCAGCACCGAGCGGTTCTCTACGCAGTATTTT.

This rearrangement joins TRBV27 to TRBJ2-7, with 13 positions matching TRBD2. This CDR3 is built from 19 residues. Trimming cost V 6 bases and J 0 bases; bases outside gene matches: 14. Germline CDR1 reads MNHEY; CDR2 reads SMNVEV (reference sequence). The CDR3, as DNA: TGTGCCAGCAGGCCCTTCGCCGGGACTAGCGGGGCTAGCTCCTACGAGCAGTACTTC. The encoded protein is CASRPFAGTSGASSYEQYF.

The J gene is TRBJ2-7, the V gene TRBV9; 8 nucleotides agree with TRBD2. The CDR3 runs 15 residues. The trim removed 0 bases at V and 1 base at J, leaving 3 bases unmatched. CDR1 and CDR2 (germline): SGDLS, YYNGEE. This CDR3 reads CASSVGSSGSYEQYF. CDR3 DNA: TGTGCCAGCAGCGTAGGATCTAGCGGGTCCTACGAGCAGTACTTC.

This chain uses TRBV10-3 with TRBJ2-2, with TRBD2 matching over 10 bases. Trimming took 6 bases from V and 8 from J; bases not matched to a gene: 9. The V gene's germline CDR1 is ENHRY and CDR2 SYGVKD. The CDR3 contains 15 residues. CDR3 loop: CAIRKLAGEVGELFF. The CDR3 DNA is TGTGCCATCAGGAAGCTAGCGGGAGAGGTGGGGGAGCTGTTTTTT.

A word on this clone: A far bigger clonotype differs at one base, so this is likely a read error. The gene calls are TRBV27 and TRBJ2-7; the D gene is possibly TRBD2 (5 bases). The CDR3 spans 15 residues. V lost 10 bases and J lost 3, with 22 bases in between. Germline loops: CDR1 MNHEY, CDR2 SMNVEV (reference sequence). The CDR3 DNA reads TGTGCCACCTCACCTGGGCCGGGAAGCTACTACGAGCAGTACTTC. It is translated as CATSPGPGSYYEQYF.

In the case of this clone: A far larger clone is off by one base, so a read error is likely. The DNA of the CDR3 is TGTGCCAGCAGCTCCGGGGGAGGAGCCTACGAGCAGCACTTC. This translates into CASSSGGGAYEQHF. The V call is TRBV7-2, the J call TRBJ2-7, with D possibly matching TRBD2 (6 bases). Germline-derived CDR1 and CDR2 are SGHTA and FQGNSA. This CDR3 region has 14 residues.

This rearrangement joins TRBV7-2 to TRBJ1-2; 7 bases are a match to TRBD1. The CDR3 covers 13 residues. Trimming at V came to 4 bases and at J to 3 bases, leaving 2 bases not matched to a gene. Germline CDR1 is SGHTA and CDR2 is FQGNSA. DNA for the CDR3: TGTGCCAGCAGCTACCAGGGGGACTATGGCTACACCTTC. Translation: CASSYQGDYGYTF.

This clone showed up many times. The V gene is TRBV5-1, the J gene TRBJ2-7; D gene uncertain. The CDR3 sequence is 13 residues long. Trimming cost V 4 bases and J 3 bases, with 11 bases left between them. Germline values: CDR1 SGHRS, CDR2 YFSETQ. In nucleotides, the CDR3 is TGCGCCAGCAGCGAAGACACCCACTACGAGCAGTACTTC. Translated, it gives CASSEDTHYEQYF. Full variable domain (missing parts from reference TRBV5-1 and TRBJ2-7): KAGVTQTPRYLIKTRGQQVTLSCSPISGHRSVSWYQQTPGQGLQFLFEYFSETQRNKGNFPGRFSGRQFSNSRSEMNVSTLELGDSALYLCASSEDTHYEQYFGPGTRLTVT.

This chain uses TRBV27 with TRBJ2-2; 7 bases fit TRBD2. The V gene end was trimmed by 3 bases and the J gene end by 4 bases; junction bases not matched to a gene: 8. CDR1 MNHEY and CDR2 SMNVEV come from the germline V gene (reference sequence). This CDR3 has 16 residues. CDR3 nucleotide sequence: TGTGCCAGCAGTTTGTGGGGAGGGAGGGGCACCGGGGAGCTGTTTTTT. This gives the protein CASSLWGGRGTGELFF.

A single count supports this clone. The rearrangement links TRBV18 to TRBJ1-1, with D tentatively TRBD1 (6 bases). Germline CDR1 is KGHSH and CDR2 is LQKENI. The CDR3 contains 15 residues. Trimming took 6 bases from V and 3 from J, leaving 17 bases between them. CDR3 sequence reads: CASSGYGGWDTEAFF. CDR3 coding DNA: TGTGCCAGCTCGGGGTATGGGGGCTGGGACACTGAAGCTTTCTTT.

The chain couples TRBV10-3 to TRBJ1-2, with D maybe TRBD1 (6 bases). The ends were cut back, 6 bases at V and 7 bases at J, with 15 bases in the middle. CDR1 and CDR2 from the germline V gene are ENHRY and SYGVKD. This CDR3 has 13 amino acids. The CDR3 DNA sequence: TGTGCCATCAGGCCGACAGGATCGGGTGGCTACACCTTC. As protein: CAIRPTGSGGYTF.

The chain links TRBV9 to TRBJ2-2; D remains ambiguous. This CDR3 has 17 residues. Germline CDR1 is SGDLS and CDR2 is YYNGEE. Trimming took 0 bases from V and 2 from J, leaving 14 bases between them. CDR3 bases: TGTGCCAGCAGCGTAGGGGCCGAAGGGTCTAACACCGGGGAGCTGTTTTTT. Translating gives CASSVGAEGSNTGELFF.

This chain connects TRBV10-2 to TRBJ2-1; 10 bases align to TRBD2. Unmatched junction bases numbered 4, after V lost 5 bases and J lost 6 bases. CDR1 and CDR2 (germline): WSHSY, SAAADI. CDR3 length: 14 residues. CDR3 bases: TGCGCCAGCAGTACGAGACTAGCGGGCAATGAGCAGTTCTTC. It translates to CASSTRLAGNEQFF.

This chain joins TRBV28 and TRBJ2-1, with 15 bases matching TRBD2. Germline V lookup: CDR1 MDHEN, CDR2 SYDVKM. This CDR3 comprises 16 residues. J gave up 8 bases and V 5 bases, and 7 bases lay outside the gene matches. CDR3 region: CASSPGLAGGWDEQFF. CDR3 bases: TGTGCCAGCAGTCCTGGACTAGCGGGAGGGTGGGATGAGCAGTTCTTC.

The chain links TRBV30 to TRBJ1-5; D is possibly TRBD1 (5 bases). Germline V CDR1 and CDR2: GTSNPN, SVGIG (reference sequence). Trimming stripped 3 bases from V and 3 bases from J, with 9 bases between. The CDR3 consists of 13 residues. The CDR3 protein is CAWSGGNNQPQHF. In DNA, the CDR3 is TGTGCCTGGAGCGGGGGTAACAATCAGCCCCAGCATTTT.

In nucleotides, the CDR3 is TGTGCCAGCAGCCCCGGGGGGTCGAACACTGAAGCTTTCTTT. The encoded protein is CASSPGGSNTEAFF. The rearrangement uses TRBV28 and TRBJ1-1; a weak D match, TRBD1 (5 bases). The length of the CDR3 is 14 residues. Germline V gene lookup returns CDR1 MDHEN and CDR2 SYDVKM. Trimming took off 6 bases at V and 1 base at J, with 12 bases between the two ends. Supplemented by reference TRBV28 and TRBJ1-1, the full variable domain reads DVKVTQSSRYLVKRTGEKVFLECVQDMDHENMFWYRQDPGLGLRLIYFSYDVKMKEKGDIPEGYSVSREKKERFSLILESASTNQTSMYLCASSPGGSNTEAFFGQGTRLTVV.

A few counts support this clone. The CDR3 nucleotides read TGTGCCTGGAGTCTGGGGTTCACTGAAGCTTTCTTT. It is translated as CAWSLGFTEAFF. This chain uses TRBV30 with TRBJ1-1; D is undetermined. In germline, CDR1 is GTSNPN, CDR2 SVGIG (reference sequence). The CDR3 is made up of 12 amino acids. The V gene lost 2 bases and the J gene lost 4 bases, with 8 bases spanning the gap. The entire variable domain, with the rest obtained from reference TRBV30 and TRBJ1-1, is as follows: SQTIHQWPATLVQPVGSPLSLECTVEGTSNPNLYWYRQAAGRGLQLLFYSVGIGQISSEVPQNLSASRPQDRQFILSSKKLLLSDSGFYLCAWSLGFTEAFFGQGTRLTVV.

The chain uses TRBV7-9 and TRBJ2-3; the match to TRBD2 covers 14 bases. Germline trimming cut 5 bases from V and 1 base from J; bases unmatched to any gene: 8. The CDR3 loop spans 18 amino acids. Germline CDR1 SEHNR, CDR2 FQNEAQ (reference sequence). CDR3 residues: CASSPRLAGGPRTDTQYF. The CDR3, as DNA: TGTGCCAGCAGCCCACGACTAGCGGGAGGGCCTCGCACAGATACGCAGTATTTT.